This TCR beta chain is from a study of blood T cell repertoires in COVID-19 (TCRdb year 2020). In terms of the full investigation: Collaborator samples came from the United States, Italy and Spain and covered acute and convalescent phases of COVID-19. The material from the prospective study consisted of cDNA or gDNA derived from T cells, B-cell-depleted T cells, or PBMCs. The dataset comprised deeply sampled blood TCRbeta repertoires from subjects exposed to, actively infected with, or recovered from COVID-19. The repertoires were released in a freely available public database intended as a resource for research on the immune response to SARS-CoV-2. Samples were obtained from the ongoing ImmuneRACE study (first 160 participants) and from 1,254 subjects provided by 6 global collaborators. The sample metadata nearly always contained a de-identified subject ID, COVID-19 status, age in years and sex. Where HLA class I and class II types were available, the types were taken from metadata supplied by the sample provider, not from assay-based typing. The research as a whole found: The amount of clinical and demographic metadata varied by source and participant and was provided uncurated.

Collaborating institutions collected whole blood in K2EDTA tubes following their own protocols. For TCRbeta analysis, collaborator samples were shipped as frozen whole blood, as isolated PBMCs, or as DNA extracted from either sample type. TCRbeta CDR3 regions were amplified from genomic DNA by means of the immunoSEQ Assay, a bias-controlled multiplex PCR. The source study handled its data this way. Within the assay, amplification of reference gene primers was used to estimate how many nucleated cells each sample contained. To quantify the absolute abundance of each unique TCRbeta CDR3 rearrangement, sequence reads were collapsed and filtered. For each sample, productive Simpson clonality was calculated as the square root of Simpson's diversity index over productive rearrangements. TCRdb re-hosts the immuneACCESS table, in-frame sequences only. Its copies lack some clones; in the studies checked, an unresolved V gene accounts for under half of them, and the cause for the rest is not known. V and J calls and clone size are those listed in that table; D and trimming were worked out from the DNA. The sample contains some 87,000 clones, 65% to 80% of them found a single time. The ten largest make up around 19% of the sample.

The germline V gene (reference sequence) yields WNHNN for CDR1 and SYGVQD for CDR2. The CDR3 goes from the cysteine to the phenylalanine over 14 residues. Just CDR3 DNA is preserved here, 42 bases in frame from base 1. The junction shows trimming of 4 bases on V and 3 bases on J, and the gene matches do not reach 2 bases of it. With regard to this clone: Its antigen is currently not known. No quality values exist for individual bases; no much larger clone is one base distant.

The chain couples TRBV10-1 to TRBJ2-3, with 9 bases matching TRBD2. Source material: peripheral blood. This TCR came from a woman of 80 years or more with active or convalescent COVID-19. CDR3 sequence: CASSVSGGTDTQYF. The DNA sequence follows: TGCGCCAGCAGTGTTAGCGGGGGAACAGATACGCAGTATTTT.